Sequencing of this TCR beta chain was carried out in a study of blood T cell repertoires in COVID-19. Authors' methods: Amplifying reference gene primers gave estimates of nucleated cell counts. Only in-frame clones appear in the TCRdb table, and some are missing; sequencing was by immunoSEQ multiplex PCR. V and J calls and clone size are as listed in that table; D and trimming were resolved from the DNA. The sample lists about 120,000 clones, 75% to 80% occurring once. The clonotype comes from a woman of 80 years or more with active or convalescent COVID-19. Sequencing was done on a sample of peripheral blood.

CDR3: CAWSMTDYGYTF. In nucleotides, the CDR3 is TGTGCCTGGAGTATGACAGACTATGGCTACACCTTC. The V gene is TRBV30, the J gene TRBJ1-2, with D tentatively TRBD1 (5 bases). Trimming removed 2 bases from V and 3 bases from J, with 7 bases in between. This CDR3 has 12 residues. Germline CDR1 is GTSNPN and CDR2 is SVGIG (reference sequence).